This is a list of T cell receptor beta chains from one sample in a study of technical replicates of blood from several donors. Using immunoSEQ multiplex PCR, the repertoire was profiled, and TCRdb retains in-frame clones only, with some absent. Of about 76,000 clones detected, roughly 94% appear once; the ten largest clones hold approximately 0.4%. The specimen sequenced was T cells isolated from PBMCs. These receptors originate from a human donor in good health. Both conserved end residues are trimmed from each CDR3. Fields, in order: V gene, J gene, CDR3 protein.

TRBV11-3,TRBJ2-2,ASSPSGANTGELF
TRBV19,TRBJ1-4,ASSLQGAIANEKLF
TRBV6-5,TRBJ2-7,ASSYSRSSVSYEQY
TRBV2,TRBJ1-5,ASEARTGVNQPQH
TRBV10-3,TRBJ1-1,AISESLRQGIGSTEAF
TRBV28,TRBJ1-5,ASSLGRGLATAQH
TRBV28,TRBJ1-5,ASRTDRGNQPQH
TRBV7-3,TRBJ2-3,ASSDSGRVSDTQY
TRBV30,TRBJ2-1,AWSIAQGVYNEQF
TRBV6-1,TRBJ1-1,ASSEAGLPKNTEAF
TRBV7-8,TRBJ2-2,ASSLGANTGELF
TRBV10-3,TRBJ1-2,AISESTDGYT
TRBV18,TRBJ2-7,ASSPSGGILSYEQY
TRBV2,TRBJ2-5,ASKNSWTSGRETQY
TRBV4-2,TRBJ2-7,ASSQDRGGVGYEQY
TRBV19,TRBJ2-2,ASSTGTGNTGELF
TRBV6-1,TRBJ2-7,ASSAQLAGFSYEQY
TRBV7-3,TRBJ1-3,ASSLTGGIGNTIY
TRBV6-5,TRBJ1-1,ASSYSRATEAF
TRBV6-1,TRBJ2-1,ASSGTSGRLSSYNEQF
TRBV7-2,TRBJ2-2,ASSSGQGANTGELF
TRBV4-1,TRBJ2-2,ASSQRAAGGNTGELF
TRBV15,TRBJ2-1,ATSRGSRAHNEQF